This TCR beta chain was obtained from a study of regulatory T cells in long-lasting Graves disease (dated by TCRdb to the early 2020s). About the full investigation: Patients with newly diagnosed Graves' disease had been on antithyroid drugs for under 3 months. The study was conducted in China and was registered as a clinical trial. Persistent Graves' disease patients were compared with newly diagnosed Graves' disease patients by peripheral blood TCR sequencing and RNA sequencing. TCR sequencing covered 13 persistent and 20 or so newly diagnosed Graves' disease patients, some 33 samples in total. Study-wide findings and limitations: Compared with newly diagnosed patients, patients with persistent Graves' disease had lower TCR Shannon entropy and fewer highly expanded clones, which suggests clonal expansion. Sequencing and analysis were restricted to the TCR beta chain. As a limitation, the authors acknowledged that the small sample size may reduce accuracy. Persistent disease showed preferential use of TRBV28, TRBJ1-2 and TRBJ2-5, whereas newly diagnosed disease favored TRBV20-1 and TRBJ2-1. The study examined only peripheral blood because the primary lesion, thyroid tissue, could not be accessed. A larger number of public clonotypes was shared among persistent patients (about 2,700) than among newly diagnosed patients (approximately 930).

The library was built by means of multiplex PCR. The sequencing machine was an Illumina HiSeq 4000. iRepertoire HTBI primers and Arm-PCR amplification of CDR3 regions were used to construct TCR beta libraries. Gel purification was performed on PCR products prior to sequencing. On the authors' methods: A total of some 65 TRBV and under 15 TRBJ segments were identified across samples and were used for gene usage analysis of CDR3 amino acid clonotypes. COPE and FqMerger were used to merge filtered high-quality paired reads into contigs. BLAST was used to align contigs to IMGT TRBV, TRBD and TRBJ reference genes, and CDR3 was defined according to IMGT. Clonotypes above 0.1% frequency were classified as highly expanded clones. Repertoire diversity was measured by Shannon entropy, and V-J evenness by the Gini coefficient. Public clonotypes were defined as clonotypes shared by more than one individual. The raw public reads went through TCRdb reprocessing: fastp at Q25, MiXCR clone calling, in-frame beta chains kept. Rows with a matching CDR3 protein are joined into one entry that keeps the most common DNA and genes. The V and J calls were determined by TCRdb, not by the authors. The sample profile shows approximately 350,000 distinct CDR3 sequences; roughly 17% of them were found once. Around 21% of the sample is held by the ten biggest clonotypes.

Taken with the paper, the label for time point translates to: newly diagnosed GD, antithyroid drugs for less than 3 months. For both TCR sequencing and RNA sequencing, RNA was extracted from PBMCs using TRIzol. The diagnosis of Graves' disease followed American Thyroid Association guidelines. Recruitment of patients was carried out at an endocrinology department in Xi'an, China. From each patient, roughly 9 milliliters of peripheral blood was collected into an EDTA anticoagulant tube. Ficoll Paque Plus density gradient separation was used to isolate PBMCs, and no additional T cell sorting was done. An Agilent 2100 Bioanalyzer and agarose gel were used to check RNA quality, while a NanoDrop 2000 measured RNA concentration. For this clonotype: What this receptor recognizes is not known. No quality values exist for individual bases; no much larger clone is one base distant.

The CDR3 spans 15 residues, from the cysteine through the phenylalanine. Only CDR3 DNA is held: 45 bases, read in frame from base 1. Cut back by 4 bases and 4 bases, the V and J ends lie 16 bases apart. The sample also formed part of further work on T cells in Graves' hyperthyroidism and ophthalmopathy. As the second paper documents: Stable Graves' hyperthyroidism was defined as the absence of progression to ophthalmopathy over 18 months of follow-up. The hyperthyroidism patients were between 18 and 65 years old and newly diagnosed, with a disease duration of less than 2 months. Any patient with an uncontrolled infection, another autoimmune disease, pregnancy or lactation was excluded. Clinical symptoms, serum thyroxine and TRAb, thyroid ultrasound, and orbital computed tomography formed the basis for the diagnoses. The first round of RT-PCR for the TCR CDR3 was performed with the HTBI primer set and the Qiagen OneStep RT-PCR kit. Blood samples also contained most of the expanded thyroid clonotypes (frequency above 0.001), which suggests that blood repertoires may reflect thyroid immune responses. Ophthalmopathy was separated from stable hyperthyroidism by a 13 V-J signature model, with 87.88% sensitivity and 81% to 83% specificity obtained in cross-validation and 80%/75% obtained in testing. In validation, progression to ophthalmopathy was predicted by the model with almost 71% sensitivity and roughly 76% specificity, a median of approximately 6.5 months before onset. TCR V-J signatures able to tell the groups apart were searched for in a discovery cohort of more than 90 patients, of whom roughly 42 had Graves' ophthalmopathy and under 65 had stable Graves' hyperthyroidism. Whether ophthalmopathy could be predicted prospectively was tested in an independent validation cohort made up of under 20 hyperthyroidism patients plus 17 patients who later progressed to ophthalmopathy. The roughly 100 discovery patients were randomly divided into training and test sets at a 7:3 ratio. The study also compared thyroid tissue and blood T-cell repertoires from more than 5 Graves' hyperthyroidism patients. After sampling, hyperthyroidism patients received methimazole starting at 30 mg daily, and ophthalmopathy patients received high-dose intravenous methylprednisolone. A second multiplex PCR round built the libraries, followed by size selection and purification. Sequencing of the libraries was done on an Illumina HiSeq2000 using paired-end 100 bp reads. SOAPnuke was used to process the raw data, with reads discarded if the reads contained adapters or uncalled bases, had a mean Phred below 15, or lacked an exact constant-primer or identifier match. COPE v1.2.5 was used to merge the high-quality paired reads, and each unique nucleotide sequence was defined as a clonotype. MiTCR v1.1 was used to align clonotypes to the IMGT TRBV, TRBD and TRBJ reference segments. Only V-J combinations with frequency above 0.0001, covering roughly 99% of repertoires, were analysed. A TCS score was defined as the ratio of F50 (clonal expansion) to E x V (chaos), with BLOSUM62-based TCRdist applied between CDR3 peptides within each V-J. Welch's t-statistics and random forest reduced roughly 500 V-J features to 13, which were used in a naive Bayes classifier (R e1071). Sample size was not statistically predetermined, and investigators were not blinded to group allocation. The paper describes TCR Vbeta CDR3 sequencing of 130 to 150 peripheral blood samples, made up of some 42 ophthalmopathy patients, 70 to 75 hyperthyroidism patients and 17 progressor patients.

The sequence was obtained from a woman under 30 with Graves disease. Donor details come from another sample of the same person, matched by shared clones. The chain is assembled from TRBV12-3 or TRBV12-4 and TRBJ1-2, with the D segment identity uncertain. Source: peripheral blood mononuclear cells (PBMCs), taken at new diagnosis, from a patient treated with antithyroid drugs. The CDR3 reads CASSSYLGEPYGYTF. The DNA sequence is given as TGTGCCAGCAGTTCCTACCTTGGAGAACCCTATGGCTACACCTTC.